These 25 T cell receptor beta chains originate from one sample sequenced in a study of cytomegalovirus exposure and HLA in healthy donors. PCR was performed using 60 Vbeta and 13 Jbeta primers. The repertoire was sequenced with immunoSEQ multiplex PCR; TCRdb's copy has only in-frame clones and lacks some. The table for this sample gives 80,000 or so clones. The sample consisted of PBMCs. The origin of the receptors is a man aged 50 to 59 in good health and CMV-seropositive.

The CDR3 is CASRGRGEGYGYTF. DNA of the CDR3: TGTGCCAGCAGGGGACGCGGGGAGGGGTATGGCTACACCTTC. The chain employs TRBV5-6 and TRBJ1-2; possibly TRBD1 for D (5 bases). This CDR3 contains 14 residues. CDR1 and CDR2 (germline): SGHDT, YYEEEE. Trimming took 5 bases from V and 5 from J, leaving 16 bases between them.

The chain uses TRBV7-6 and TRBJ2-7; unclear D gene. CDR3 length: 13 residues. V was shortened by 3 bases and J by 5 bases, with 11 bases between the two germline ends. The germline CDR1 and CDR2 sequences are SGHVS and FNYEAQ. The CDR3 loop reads CASSFTLMDEQYF. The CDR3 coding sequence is TGTGCCAGCAGCTTTACTCTGATGGACGAGCAGTACTTC.

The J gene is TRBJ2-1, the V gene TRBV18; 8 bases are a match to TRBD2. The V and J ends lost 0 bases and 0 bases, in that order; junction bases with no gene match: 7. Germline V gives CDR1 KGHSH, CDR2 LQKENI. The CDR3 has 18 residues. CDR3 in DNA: TGTGCCAGCTCACCACCCGCTAGCGGGCCCTTCTCCTACAATGAGCAGTTCTTC. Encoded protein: CASSPPASGPFSYNEQFF.

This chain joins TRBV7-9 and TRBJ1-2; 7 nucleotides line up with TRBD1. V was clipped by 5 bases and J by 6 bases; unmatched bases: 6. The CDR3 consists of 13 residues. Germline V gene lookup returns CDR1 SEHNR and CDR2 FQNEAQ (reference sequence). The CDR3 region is CASSRQGRDGYTF. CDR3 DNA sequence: TGTGCCAGCAGCCGACAGGGCAGGGATGGCTACACCTTC.

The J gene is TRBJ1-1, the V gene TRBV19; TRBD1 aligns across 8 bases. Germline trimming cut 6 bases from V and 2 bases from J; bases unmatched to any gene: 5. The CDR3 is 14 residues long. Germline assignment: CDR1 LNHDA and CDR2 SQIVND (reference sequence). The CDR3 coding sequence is TGTGCCAGTAGGCGTGACAGGGGAAACACTGAAGCTTTCTTT. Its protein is CASRRDRGNTEAFF. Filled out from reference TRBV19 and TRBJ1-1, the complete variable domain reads DGGITQSPKYLFRKEGQNVTLSCEQNLNHDAMYWYRQDPGQGLRLIYYSQIVNDFQKGDIAEGYSVSREKKESFPLTVTSAQKNPTAFYLCASRRDRGNTEAFFGQGTRLTVV.

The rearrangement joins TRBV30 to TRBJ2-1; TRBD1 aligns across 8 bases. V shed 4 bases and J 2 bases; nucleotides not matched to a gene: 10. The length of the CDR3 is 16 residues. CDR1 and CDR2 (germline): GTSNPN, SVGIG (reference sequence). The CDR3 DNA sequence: TGTGCCTGGACTCGCCTTTCGACAGGGGCCTACAATGAGCAGTTCTTC. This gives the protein CAWTRLSTGAYNEQFF.

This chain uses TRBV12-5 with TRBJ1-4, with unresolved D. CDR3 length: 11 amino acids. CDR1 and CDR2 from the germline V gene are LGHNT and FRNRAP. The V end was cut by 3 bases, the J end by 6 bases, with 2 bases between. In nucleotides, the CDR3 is TGTGCTAGTGGTTTCGATGAAAAACTGTTTTTT. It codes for CASGFDEKLFF.

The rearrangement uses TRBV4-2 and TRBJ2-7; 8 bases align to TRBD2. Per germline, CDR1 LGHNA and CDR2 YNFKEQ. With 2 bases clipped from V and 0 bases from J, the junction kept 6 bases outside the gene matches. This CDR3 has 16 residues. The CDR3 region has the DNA TGTGCCAGCAGCCAATCACTAGCGGAGGCCTCCTACGAGCAGTACTTC. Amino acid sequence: CASSQSLAEASYEQYF.

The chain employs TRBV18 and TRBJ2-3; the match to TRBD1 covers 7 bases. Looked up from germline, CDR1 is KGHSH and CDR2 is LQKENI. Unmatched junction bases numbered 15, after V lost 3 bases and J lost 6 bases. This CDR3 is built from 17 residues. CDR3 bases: TGTGCCAGCTCACCTTACGGGACAGCCATTTTAAGGGATACGCAGTATTTT. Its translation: CASSPYGTAILRDTQYF. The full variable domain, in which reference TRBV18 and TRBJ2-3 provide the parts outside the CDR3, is NAGVMQNPRHLVRRRGQEARLRCSPMKGHSHVYWYRQLPEEGLKFMVYLQKENIIDESGMPKERFSAEFPKEGPSILRIQQVVRGDSAAYFCASSPYGTAILRDTQYFGPGTRLTVL.

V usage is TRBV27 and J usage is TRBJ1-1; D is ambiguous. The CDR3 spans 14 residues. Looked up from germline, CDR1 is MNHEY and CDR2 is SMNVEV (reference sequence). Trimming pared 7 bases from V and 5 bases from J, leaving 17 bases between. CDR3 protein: CASTLVAGRTEAFF. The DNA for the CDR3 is TGTGCCAGCACCCTCGTCGCGGGAAGGACTGAAGCTTTCTTT.

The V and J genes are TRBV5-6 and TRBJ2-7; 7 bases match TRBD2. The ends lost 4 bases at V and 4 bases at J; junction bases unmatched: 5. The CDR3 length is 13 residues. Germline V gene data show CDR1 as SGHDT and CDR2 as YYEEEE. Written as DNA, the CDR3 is TGTGCCAGCAGCAAGGGGAGGGGTTACGAGCAGTACTTC. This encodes CASSKGRGYEQYF.

The CDR3 bases are TGTGCCAGTAGTCCTGACAGGGACCCTAACTATGGCTACACCTTC. Translated: CASSPDRDPNYGYTF. This rearrangement joins TRBV19 to TRBJ1-2; TRBD1 matches 7 bases. The ends lost 5 bases at V and 0 bases at J; junction bases unmatched: 6. The CDR3 length is 15 residues. CDR1 LNHDA and CDR2 SQIVND come from the germline V gene (reference sequence).

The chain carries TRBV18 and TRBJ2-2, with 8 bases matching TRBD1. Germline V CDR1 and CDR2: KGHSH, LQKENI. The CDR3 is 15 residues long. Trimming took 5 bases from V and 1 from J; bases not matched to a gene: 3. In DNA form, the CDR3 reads TGTGCCAGCTCATACGGGACAGGGAACACCGGGGAGCTGTTTTTT. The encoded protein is CASSYGTGNTGELFF.

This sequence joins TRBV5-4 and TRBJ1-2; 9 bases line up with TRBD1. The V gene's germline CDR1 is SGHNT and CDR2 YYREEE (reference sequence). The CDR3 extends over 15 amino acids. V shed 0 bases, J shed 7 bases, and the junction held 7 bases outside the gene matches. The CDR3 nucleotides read TGTGCCAGCAGCTTGGGCGACAGGGGGAAGGGTGGCTACACCTTC. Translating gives CASSLGDRGKGGYTF.

For the CDR3, the DNA is TGTGCCAGCAGCTTTACGGGACAGGGGGACCCTAACTATGGCTACACCTTC. As protein: CASSFTGQGDPNYGYTF. The chain carries TRBV5-6 and TRBJ1-2; the match to TRBD1 covers 11 bases. After removal of 2 bases from V and 0 bases from J, the junction contained 6 bases not matched to a gene. The CDR3 runs to 17 residues. Germline CDR1 SGHDT, CDR2 YYEEEE.

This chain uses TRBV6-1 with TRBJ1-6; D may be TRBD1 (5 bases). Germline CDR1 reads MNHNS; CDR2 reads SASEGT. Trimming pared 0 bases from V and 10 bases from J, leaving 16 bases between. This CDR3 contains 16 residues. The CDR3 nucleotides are TGTGCCAGCAGTGAAGCGCGGGGGACCGGACGGTCACCCCTCCACTTT. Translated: CASSEARGTGRSPLHF.

This CDR3 reads CASSEEGALEGTQYF. Here the CDR3 DNA reads TGTGCCAGCAGTGAAGAAGGCGCCCTCGAGGGGACCCAGTACTTC. V usage is TRBV2 and J usage is TRBJ2-5; D might be TRBD2 (5 bases). Per the germline V gene, CDR1 is SNHLY and CDR2 is FYNNEI. V was clipped by 1 base and J by 7 bases, with 16 bases between them. This CDR3 has 15 amino acids.

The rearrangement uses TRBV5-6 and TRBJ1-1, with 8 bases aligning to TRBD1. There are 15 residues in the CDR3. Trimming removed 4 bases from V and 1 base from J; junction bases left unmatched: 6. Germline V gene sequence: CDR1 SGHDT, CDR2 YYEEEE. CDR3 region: CASSVFGTGNTEAFF. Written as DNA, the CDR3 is TGTGCCAGCAGCGTGTTCGGGACAGGGAACACTGAAGCTTTCTTT.

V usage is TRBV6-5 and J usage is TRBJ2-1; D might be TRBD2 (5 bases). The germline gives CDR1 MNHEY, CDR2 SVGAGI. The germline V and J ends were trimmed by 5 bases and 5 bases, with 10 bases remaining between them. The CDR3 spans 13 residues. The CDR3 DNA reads TGTGCCAGCAGTCAGCGGAACGACAATGAGCAGTTCTTC. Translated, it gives CASSQRNDNEQFF.

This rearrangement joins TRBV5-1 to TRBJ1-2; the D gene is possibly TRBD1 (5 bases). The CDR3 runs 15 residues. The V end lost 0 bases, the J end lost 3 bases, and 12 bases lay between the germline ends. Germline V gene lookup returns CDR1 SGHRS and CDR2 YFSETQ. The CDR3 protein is CASSLAQGSHYGYTF. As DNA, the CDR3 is TGCGCCAGCAGCTTGGCCCAGGGATCACACTATGGCTACACCTTC. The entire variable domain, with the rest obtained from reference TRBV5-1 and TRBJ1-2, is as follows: KAGVTQTPRYLIKTRGQQVTLSCSPISGHRSVSWYQQTPGQGLQFLFEYFSETQRNKGNFPGRFSGRQFSNSRSEMNVSTLELGDSALYLCASSLAQGSHYGYTFGSGTRLTVV.

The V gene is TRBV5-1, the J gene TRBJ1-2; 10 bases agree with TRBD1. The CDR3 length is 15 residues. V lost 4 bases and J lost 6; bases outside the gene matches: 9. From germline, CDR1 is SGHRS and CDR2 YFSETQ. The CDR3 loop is CASSPRRTGGHGYTF. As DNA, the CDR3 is TGCGCCAGCAGCCCCCGCCGGACAGGGGGGCATGGCTACACCTTC.

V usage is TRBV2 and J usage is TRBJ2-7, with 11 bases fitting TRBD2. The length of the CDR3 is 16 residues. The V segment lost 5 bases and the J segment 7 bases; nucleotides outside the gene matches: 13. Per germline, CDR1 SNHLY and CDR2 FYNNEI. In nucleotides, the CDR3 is TGTGCCAGCAGTTATGGGGGCCTAGCGGGAGGTAGGGAGCAGTACTTC. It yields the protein CASSYGGLAGGREQYF.

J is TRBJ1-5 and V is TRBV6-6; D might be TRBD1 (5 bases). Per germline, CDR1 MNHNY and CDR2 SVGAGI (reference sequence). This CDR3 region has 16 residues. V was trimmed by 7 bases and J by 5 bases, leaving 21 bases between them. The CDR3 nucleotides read TGTGCCAGCACCAGCATCGGGGGGAACTGGTATCAGCCCCAGCATTTT. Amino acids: CASTSIGGNWYQPQHF.

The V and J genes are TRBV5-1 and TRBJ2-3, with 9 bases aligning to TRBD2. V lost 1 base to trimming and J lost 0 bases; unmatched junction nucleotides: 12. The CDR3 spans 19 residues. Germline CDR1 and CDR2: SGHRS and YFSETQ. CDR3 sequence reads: CASSLMLAGRPRSTDTQYF. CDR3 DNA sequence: TGCGCCAGCAGCTTGATGCTAGCGGGAAGACCCCGTAGCACAGATACGCAGTATTTT.

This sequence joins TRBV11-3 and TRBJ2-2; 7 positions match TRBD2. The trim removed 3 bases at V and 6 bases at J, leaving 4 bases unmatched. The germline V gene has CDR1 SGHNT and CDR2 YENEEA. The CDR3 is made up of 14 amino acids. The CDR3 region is CASSFGGIAGELFF. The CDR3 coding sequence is TGTGCCAGCAGCTTCGGGGGGATAGCCGGGGAGCTGTTTTTT.